This T cell receptor (beta chain) was sequenced during a study of T cell therapy after organ transplantation. Study as a whole: CMV-specific T cells, median 1.92 x 10^8, were given as 2 to 6 intravenous infusions.

This CDR3 comprises 13 residues. V was pared by 6 bases and J by 3 bases, with 11 bases between. Germline V gene sequence: CDR1 SGHAT, CDR2 FQNNGV. Generated by immunoSEQ multiplex PCR, the TCRdb table keeps only in-frame clones and is missing some. The sample carries some 47,000 clones, approximately 94% recorded once. Findings of the study overall: CD8 clonality fold change after therapy inversely tracked pretherapy clonality. Endogenous clonotypes not in therapy products appeared after therapy alongside transferred ones.

In regard to this clone: Its antigen remains unidentified.

The receptor comes from a human patient who had received a solid organ transplant and had CMV disease. This material consisted of CD8+ T cells from blood, taken before autologous CMV-specific T cell therapy. This chain links TRBV11-2 with TRBJ2-5; D is possibly TRBD1 (6 bases). The CDR3 DNA reads TGTGCCAGCAGAGGACAGACGAAAGAGACCCAGTACTTC. Encoded protein: CASRGQTKETQYF.